This T cell receptor beta chain was sequenced during a study of multiple sclerosis patients with progressive multifocal leukoencephalopathy. Data came from immunoSEQ multiplex PCR; TCRdb stores just in-frame clones and leaves some out. Altogether more than 30,000 clones are present, 87% being singletons, with the ten largest covering approximately 6%. This sample's time point: time of PML onset. The material was PBMCs, obtained from a patient treated with natalizumab. The sequence derives from a woman aged 40 to 50 with progressive multifocal leukoencephalopathy.

The CDR3 sequence: CASSEADRGRGGSVQPQHF. CDR3 coding DNA: TGTGCCAGCAGTGAAGCGGACAGGGGAAGGGGAGGTTCGGTACAGCCCCAGCATTTT. V and J are TRBV6-1 and TRBJ1-5; 9 nucleotides line up with TRBD1. The length of the CDR3 is 19 residues. Trimming took 0 bases from V and 7 from J; bases not matched to a gene: 16. Germline CDR1 and CDR2: MNHNS and SASEGT.